This is a list of T cell receptor beta chains from one sample in a study of human T cells and chemical hapten exposure. TCRdb re-derived calls from the RACE reads in MiXCR, one entry per CDR3 protein. The data show roughly 100,000 distinct CDR3 sequences, with 9.6% seen just once and more than 3% held by the top ten. The sample was whole blood, taken in connection with sensitization to the hapten diphenylcyclopropenone (DPC). The receptors derive from a middle-aged woman with alopecia areata. Some clones in this sample may be carry-over from other donors' samples. CDR3s include the opening cysteine and the closing phenylalanine or tryptophan. Each record gives: D gene, clone size, V gene, CDR3 length, J gene, CDR3 DNA, CDR3 protein. D genes are given only for firm matches. Part of the rows lack a size; the others show once, few, many or a class for expanded clones.

D gene: .; clone size: .; V gene: TRBV15; CDR3 length: 15; J gene: TRBJ2-5; CDR3 DNA: TGTGCCACCAGCAGAGATTGGGGGGCAGGAGAGACCCAGTACTTC; CDR3 protein: CATSRDWGAGETQYF
D gene: .; clone size: many; V gene: TRBV4-2; CDR3 length: 15; J gene: TRBJ1-5; CDR3 DNA: TGTGCCAGCAGCCAATACGGCTCGGGCTCAAAGCCCCAGCATTTT; CDR3 protein: CASSQYGSGSKPQHF
D gene: .; clone size: few; V gene: TRBV20-1; CDR3 length: 13; J gene: TRBJ2-7; CDR3 DNA: TGCAGTGCCACGGCGCTCAACCCAGACGAGCAGTACTTC; CDR3 protein: CSATALNPDEQYF
D gene: .; clone size: many; V gene: TRBV12-3/TRBV12-4; CDR3 length: 12; J gene: TRBJ1-1; CDR3 DNA: TGTGCCAGCAGTTTTACGGTTGAGAGCGCTTTCTTT; CDR3 protein: CASSFTVESAFF
D gene: TRBD2; clone size: many; V gene: TRBV20-1; CDR3 length: 18; J gene: TRBJ2-7; CDR3 DNA: TGCAGTGCTGGGAGCCCCGGACTAGCGGGGGGGCCCCCCTACGAGCAGTACTTC; CDR3 protein: CSAGSPGLAGGPPYEQYF
D gene: TRBD1; clone size: many; V gene: TRBV4-1; CDR3 length: 15; J gene: TRBJ1-2; CDR3 DNA: TGCGCCAGCAGCCAAGCCCCAGGGGGAGGCTATGGCTACACCTTC; CDR3 protein: CASSQAPGGGYGYTF
D gene: .; clone size: many; V gene: TRBV6-6; CDR3 length: 18; J gene: TRBJ1-2; CDR3 DNA: TGTGCCAGCAGTTACGCTAGTACAGGGATCATAGCTAACTATGGCTACACCTTC; CDR3 protein: CASSYASTGIIANYGYTF
D gene: .; clone size: .; V gene: TRBV4-1; CDR3 length: 15; J gene: TRBJ2-3; CDR3 DNA: TGCGCCAGCAGCCTCCAGGATACTTTCACAGATACGCAGTATTTT; CDR3 protein: CASSLQDTFTDTQYF
D gene: .; clone size: many; V gene: TRBV7-9; CDR3 length: 14; J gene: TRBJ2-2; CDR3 DNA: TGTGCCAGCAGCTTAGGAGAGAACACCGGGGAGCTGTTTTTT; CDR3 protein: CASSLGENTGELFF
D gene: .; clone size: many; V gene: TRBV19; CDR3 length: 15; J gene: TRBJ2-7; CDR3 DNA: TGTGCCAGTAAACGGACTGGAACCAACTCCTACGAGCAGTACTTC; CDR3 protein: CASKRTGTNSYEQYF
D gene: .; clone size: many; V gene: TRBV6-1; CDR3 length: 13; J gene: TRBJ1-5; CDR3 DNA: TGTGCCAGCAGTAACGGGGAAACTCAGCCCCAGCATTTT; CDR3 protein: CASSNGETQPQHF
D gene: .; clone size: few; V gene: TRBV29-1; CDR3 length: 14; J gene: TRBJ1-1; CDR3 DNA: TGCAGCGTTGGAGTCGCCAGGATAGGCACTGAAGCTTTCTTT; CDR3 protein: CSVGVARIGTEAFF
D gene: TRBD2; clone size: .; V gene: TRBV7-2; CDR3 length: 17; J gene: TRBJ2-3; CDR3 DNA: TGTGCCAGCAGCTTAGCACGGCTAGCGGGACGCACAGATACGCAGTTTTTT; CDR3 protein: CASSLARLAGRTDTQFF
D gene: TRBD1; clone size: .; V gene: TRBV7-9; CDR3 length: 14; J gene: TRBJ1-2; CDR3 DNA: TGTGCCAGCAGCTGGAGTACAGGGGGATATGGCTACACCTTC; CDR3 protein: CASSWSTGGYGYTF
D gene: .; clone size: .; V gene: TRBV7-2; CDR3 length: 14; J gene: TRBJ2-5; CDR3 DNA: TGTGCCAGCAGTCAAACCGGGGGGCCTGAGACCCAGTACTTC; CDR3 protein: CASSQTGGPETQYF
D gene: .; clone size: many; V gene: TRBV5-5; CDR3 length: 15; J gene: TRBJ2-4; CDR3 DNA: TGTGCCAGCAGCTTGATTTACAGCGGCAAAAACATTCAGTACTTC; CDR3 protein: CASSLIYSGKNIQYF
D gene: TRBD1; clone size: .; V gene: TRBV28; CDR3 length: 15; J gene: TRBJ1-2; CDR3 DNA: TGTGCCAGCAGTATGGACAGGGGTGTATCCTATGGCTACACCTTC; CDR3 protein: CASSMDRGVSYGYTF
D gene: TRBD1; clone size: few; V gene: TRBV15; CDR3 length: 17; J gene: TRBJ2-1; CDR3 DNA: TGTGCCACCAGCAGAGATCGGCGACAGGGGCCTGACAATGAGCAGTTCTTC; CDR3 protein: CATSRDRRQGPDNEQFF
D gene: TRBD1; clone size: .; V gene: TRBV9; CDR3 length: 15; J gene: TRBJ1-3; CDR3 DNA: TGTGCCAGCAGCGTCGAGGGGGCGCGCGGAAACACCATATATTTT; CDR3 protein: CASSVEGARGNTIYF
D gene: TRBD1; clone size: .; V gene: TRBV6-6; CDR3 length: 15; J gene: TRBJ2-5; CDR3 DNA: TGTGCCGCCACCCCTACGACAGGGCGGGTAGGGACCCAGTACTTC; CDR3 protein: CAATPTTGRVGTQYF
D gene: .; clone size: many; V gene: TRBV27; CDR3 length: 14; J gene: TRBJ1-5; CDR3 DNA: TGTGCCAGCAGTTTAAGAGCAGGTCATCAGCCCCAGCATTTT; CDR3 protein: CASSLRAGHQPQHF
D gene: .; clone size: many; V gene: TRBV10-3; CDR3 length: 13; J gene: TRBJ2-7; CDR3 DNA: TGTGCCATCAGTGCGGCGGCAGGGAGTGAGCAGTACTTC; CDR3 protein: CAISAAAGSEQYF
D gene: TRBD2; clone size: .; V gene: TRBV2; CDR3 length: 18; J gene: TRBJ2-1; CDR3 DNA: TGTGCCAGCAGTGCTGGAGCGGGGGGGCAGAGGTCCTACAATGAGCAGTTCTTC; CDR3 protein: CASSAGAGGQRSYNEQFF
D gene: .; clone size: .; V gene: TRBV6-5; CDR3 length: 16; J gene: TRBJ1-4; CDR3 DNA: TGTGCCAGCAGTTACCTGGCCGATAGCGAAATTGAAAAACTGTTTTTT; CDR3 protein: CASSYLADSEIEKLFF
D gene: .; clone size: few; V gene: TRBV4-2; CDR3 length: 16; J gene: TRBJ2-2; CDR3 DNA: TGTGCCAGCAGCCCGAGGTCTCAGGGTTTCGCCGGGGAGCTGTTTTTT; CDR3 protein: CASSPRSQGFAGELFF
D gene: TRBD1; clone size: .; V gene: TRBV24-1; CDR3 length: 16; J gene: TRBJ2-3; CDR3 DNA: TGTGCCACCAGTGATCCCGGACAGGGTACGGCAGATACGCAGTATTTT; CDR3 protein: CATSDPGQGTADTQYF
D gene: .; clone size: .; V gene: TRBV21-1; CDR3 length: 17; J gene: TRBJ1-1; CDR3 DNA: TGTGCCAGCAGCAAAATTTCAGGGTACAGGGAGAACACTGAAGCTTTCTTT; CDR3 protein: CASSKISGYRENTEAFF
D gene: .; clone size: .; V gene: TRBV15; CDR3 length: 15; J gene: TRBJ1-6; CDR3 DNA: TGTGCCACCAGCCCCGGGGATACCTATAATTCACCCCTCCACTTT; CDR3 protein: CATSPGDTYNSPLHF
D gene: .; clone size: .; V gene: TRBV29-1; CDR3 length: 11; J gene: TRBJ2-3; CDR3 DNA: TGCAGCGTTGAAGGGTCAGATACGCAGTATTTT; CDR3 protein: CSVEGSDTQYF
D gene: TRBD2; clone size: many; V gene: TRBV4-1; CDR3 length: 16; J gene: TRBJ2-1; CDR3 DNA: TGCGCCAGCAGCCAAGGGGCTAGCGGGGGGGACAATGAGCAGTTCTTC; CDR3 protein: CASSQGASGGDNEQFF
D gene: .; clone size: .; V gene: TRBV19; CDR3 length: 15; J gene: TRBJ2-7; CDR3 DNA: TGTGCCAGTGGAGGAACCCAAGGGATACTACGAGGGCAGTACTTC; CDR3 protein: CASGGTQGILRGQYF
D gene: .; clone size: .; V gene: TRBV12-3/TRBV12-4; CDR3 length: 15; J gene: TRBJ2-7; CDR3 DNA: TGTGCCAGCAGTTTAGTGGCTAGCGTTCCCTACGAGCAGTACTTC; CDR3 protein: CASSLVASVPYEQYF
D gene: .; clone size: few; V gene: TRBV24-1; CDR3 length: 13; J gene: TRBJ1-1; CDR3 DNA: TGTGCCACCAGTGATTTCATTGGGACTGAAGCTTTCTTT; CDR3 protein: CATSDFIGTEAFF
D gene: .; clone size: .; V gene: TRBV6-1; CDR3 length: 11; J gene: TRBJ2-2; CDR3 DNA: TGTGCCAGCAGGGGAATCCGGGAGCTGTTTTTT; CDR3 protein: CASRGIRELFF
D gene: .; clone size: many; V gene: TRBV4-1; CDR3 length: 15; J gene: TRBJ2-2; CDR3 DNA: TGCGCCAGCAGCCAAGCCGGGGGTGCCACCGGGGAGCTGTTTTTT; CDR3 protein: CASSQAGGATGELFF
D gene: TRBD2; clone size: .; V gene: TRBV5-1; CDR3 length: 16; J gene: TRBJ2-2; CDR3 DNA: TGCGCCAGCAGCTTTACCGGGACTACTAACACCGGGGAGCTGTTTTTT; CDR3 protein: CASSFTGTTNTGELFF
D gene: TRBD1; clone size: .; V gene: TRBV7-9; CDR3 length: 15; J gene: TRBJ1-6; CDR3 DNA: TGTGCCAGCAGCTTAGAGGGGGCGGGTAATTCACCCCTCCACTTT; CDR3 protein: CASSLEGAGNSPLHF
D gene: .; clone size: .; V gene: TRBV5-1; CDR3 length: 15; J gene: TRBJ2-1; CDR3 DNA: TGCGCCAGCAGCTTGGGCCCGAGCTCCTACAATGAGCAGTTCTTC; CDR3 protein: CASSLGPSSYNEQFF
D gene: TRBD2; clone size: many; V gene: TRBV28; CDR3 length: 15; J gene: TRBJ2-5; CDR3 DNA: TGTGCCAGCAGTTCGAGCGGGGGGGACCAAGAGACCCAGTACTTC; CDR3 protein: CASSSSGGDQETQYF
D gene: .; clone size: few; V gene: TRBV3-1; CDR3 length: 13; J gene: TRBJ1-2; CDR3 DNA: TGTGCCAGCAGCCAAGGGACTCCTTATGGCTACACCTTC; CDR3 protein: CASSQGTPYGYTF
D gene: .; clone size: many; V gene: TRBV20-1; CDR3 length: 13; J gene: TRBJ2-7; CDR3 DNA: TGCAGTGCTAGGGCCCAGGGCCCATACGAGCAGTACTTC; CDR3 protein: CSARAQGPYEQYF
D gene: .; clone size: many; V gene: TRBV10-3; CDR3 length: 13; J gene: TRBJ1-1; CDR3 DNA: TGTGCCATCAGCAATCTTGTCAACACTGAAGCTTTCTTT; CDR3 protein: CAISNLVNTEAFF
D gene: TRBD1; clone size: .; V gene: TRBV27; CDR3 length: 16; J gene: TRBJ1-2; CDR3 DNA: TGTGCCAGAAGATCCTGGACAGGGATAGGATATTATGGCTACACCTTC; CDR3 protein: CARRSWTGIGYYGYTF
D gene: .; clone size: many; V gene: TRBV7-9; CDR3 length: 18; J gene: TRBJ1-6; CDR3 DNA: TGTGCCAGCAGCTCTGCTGGAGGGGTAACCTCCTATAATTCACCCCTCCACTTT; CDR3 protein: CASSSAGGVTSYNSPLHF
D gene: TRBD2; clone size: .; V gene: TRBV6-5; CDR3 length: 15; J gene: TRBJ2-7; CDR3 DNA: TGTGCCAGCAGGGAGCGGGGGGCTAGCTCCTACGAGCAGTACTTC; CDR3 protein: CASRERGASSYEQYF
D gene: .; clone size: few; V gene: TRBV10-3; CDR3 length: 13; J gene: TRBJ2-3; CDR3 DNA: TGTGCCATCAGAGGGGTTACCACAGATACGCAGTATTTT; CDR3 protein: CAIRGVTTDTQYF